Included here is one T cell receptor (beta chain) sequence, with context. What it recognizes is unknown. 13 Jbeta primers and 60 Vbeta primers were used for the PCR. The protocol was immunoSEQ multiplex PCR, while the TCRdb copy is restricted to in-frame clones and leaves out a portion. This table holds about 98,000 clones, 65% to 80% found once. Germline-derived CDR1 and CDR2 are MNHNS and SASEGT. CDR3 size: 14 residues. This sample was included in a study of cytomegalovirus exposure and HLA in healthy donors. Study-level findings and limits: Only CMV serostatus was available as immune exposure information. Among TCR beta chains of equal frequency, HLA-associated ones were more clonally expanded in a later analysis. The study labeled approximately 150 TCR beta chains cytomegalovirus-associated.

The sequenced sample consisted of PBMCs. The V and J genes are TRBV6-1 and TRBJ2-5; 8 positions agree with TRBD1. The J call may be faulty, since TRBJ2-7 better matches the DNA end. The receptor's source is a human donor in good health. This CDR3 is CASSLQGVTYEQYF. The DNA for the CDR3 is TGTGCCAGCAGTCTACAGGGGGTCACCTACGAGCAGTACTTC.